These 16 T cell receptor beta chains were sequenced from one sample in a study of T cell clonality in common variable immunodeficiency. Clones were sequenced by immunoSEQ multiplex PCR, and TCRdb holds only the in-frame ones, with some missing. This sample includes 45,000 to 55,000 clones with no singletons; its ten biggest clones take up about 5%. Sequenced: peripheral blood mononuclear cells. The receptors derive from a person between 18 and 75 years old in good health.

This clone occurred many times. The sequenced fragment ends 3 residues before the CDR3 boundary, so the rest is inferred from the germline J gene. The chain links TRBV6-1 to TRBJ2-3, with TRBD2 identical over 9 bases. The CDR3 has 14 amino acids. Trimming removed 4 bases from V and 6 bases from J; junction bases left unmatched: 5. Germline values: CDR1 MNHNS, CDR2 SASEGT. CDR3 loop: CASSALAGPDTQYF. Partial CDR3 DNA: TGTGCCAGCAGTGCCCTAGCGGGACCCGATACG.

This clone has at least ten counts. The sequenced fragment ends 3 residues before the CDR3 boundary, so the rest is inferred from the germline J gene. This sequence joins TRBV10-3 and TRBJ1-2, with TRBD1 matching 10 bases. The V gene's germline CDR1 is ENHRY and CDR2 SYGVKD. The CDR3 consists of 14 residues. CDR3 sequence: CAISPTGGAEGYTF. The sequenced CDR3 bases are TGTGCCATCAGCCCGACAGGGGGCGCTGAGGGC.

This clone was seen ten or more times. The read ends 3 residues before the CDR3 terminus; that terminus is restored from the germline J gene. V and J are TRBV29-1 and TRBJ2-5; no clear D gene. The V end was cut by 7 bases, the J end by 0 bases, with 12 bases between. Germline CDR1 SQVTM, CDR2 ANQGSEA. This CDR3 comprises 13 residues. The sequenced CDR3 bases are TGCAGCGCCACCGAAGGGTACCAAGAGACC. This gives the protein CSATEGYQET. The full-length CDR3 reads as CSATEGYQETQYF.

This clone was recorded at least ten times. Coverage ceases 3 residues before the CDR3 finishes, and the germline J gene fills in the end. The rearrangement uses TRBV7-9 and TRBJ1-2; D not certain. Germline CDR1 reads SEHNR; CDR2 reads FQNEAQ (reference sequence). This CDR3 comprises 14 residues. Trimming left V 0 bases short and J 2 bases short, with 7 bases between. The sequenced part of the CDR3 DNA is TGTGCCAGCAGCTTAGCACGCCAGAACTATGGC. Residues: CASSLARQNYG. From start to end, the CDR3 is CASSLARQNYGYTF. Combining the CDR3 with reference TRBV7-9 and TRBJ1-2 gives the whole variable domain DTGVSQNPRHKITKRGQNVTFRCDPISEHNRLYWYRQTLGQGPEFLTYFQNEAQLEKSRLLSDRFSAERPKGSFSTLEIQRTEQGDSAMYLCASSLARQNYGYTFGSGTRLTVV.

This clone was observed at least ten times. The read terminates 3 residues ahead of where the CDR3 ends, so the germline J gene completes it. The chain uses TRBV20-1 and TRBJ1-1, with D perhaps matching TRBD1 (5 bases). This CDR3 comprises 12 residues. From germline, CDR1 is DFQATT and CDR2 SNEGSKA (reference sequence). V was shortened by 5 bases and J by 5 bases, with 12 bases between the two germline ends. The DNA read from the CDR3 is TGCAGTGCTGCCCAGGGTTCTACTGAA. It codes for CSAAQGSTE. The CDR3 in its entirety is CSAAQGSTEAFF.

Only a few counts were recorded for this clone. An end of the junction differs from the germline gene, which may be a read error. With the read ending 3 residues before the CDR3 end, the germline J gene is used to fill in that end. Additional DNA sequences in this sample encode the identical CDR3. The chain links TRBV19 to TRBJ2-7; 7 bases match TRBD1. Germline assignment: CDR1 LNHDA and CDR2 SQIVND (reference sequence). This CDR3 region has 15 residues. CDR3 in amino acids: CASSSPHRGAYEQYF. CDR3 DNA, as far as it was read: TGCGCCAGTAGTAGCCCACACAGGGGAGCCTACGAG. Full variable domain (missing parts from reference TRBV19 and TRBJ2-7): DGGITQSPKYLFRKEGQNVTLSCEQNLNHDAMYWYRQDPGQGLRLIYYSQIVNDFQKGDIAEGYSVSREKKESFPLTVTSAQKNPTAFYLCASSSPHRGAYEQYFGPGTRLTVT.

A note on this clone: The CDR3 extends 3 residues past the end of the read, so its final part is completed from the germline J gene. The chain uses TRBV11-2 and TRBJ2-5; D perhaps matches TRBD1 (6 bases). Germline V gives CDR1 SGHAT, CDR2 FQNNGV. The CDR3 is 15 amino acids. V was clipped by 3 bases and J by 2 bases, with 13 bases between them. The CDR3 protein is CASSLGHWVQETQYF. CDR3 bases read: TGTGCCAGCAGCTTGGGACACTGGGTGCAAGAGACC.

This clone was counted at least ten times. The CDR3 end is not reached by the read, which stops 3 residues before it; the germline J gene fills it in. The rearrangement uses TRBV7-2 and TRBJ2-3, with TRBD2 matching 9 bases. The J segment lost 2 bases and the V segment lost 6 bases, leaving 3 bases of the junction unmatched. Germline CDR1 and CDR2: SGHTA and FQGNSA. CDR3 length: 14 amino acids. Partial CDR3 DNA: TGTGCCAGCAGTTGGACTAGCGCCACAGATACG. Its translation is CASSWTSATDT. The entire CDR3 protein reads CASSWTSATDTQYF.

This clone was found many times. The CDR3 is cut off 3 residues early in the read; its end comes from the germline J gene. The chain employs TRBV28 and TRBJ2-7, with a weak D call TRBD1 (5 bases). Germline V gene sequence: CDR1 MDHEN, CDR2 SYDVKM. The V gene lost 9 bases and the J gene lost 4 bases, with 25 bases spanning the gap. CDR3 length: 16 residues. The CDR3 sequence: CASRPGAGSYNYEQYF. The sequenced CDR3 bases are TGTGCCAGTCGGCCGGGCGCAGGGTCATATAATTACGAG.

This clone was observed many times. The CDR3 here is CASSLYLAGVEQYF. CDR3 DNA, as far as it was read: TGTGCCAGCAGCTTATACCTAGCGGGAGTCGAG. The chain uses TRBV11-2 and TRBJ2-7; 10 bases are a match to TRBD2. The read terminates 3 residues ahead of where the CDR3 ends, so the germline J gene completes it. Germline V lookup: CDR1 SGHAT, CDR2 FQNNGV. The trim removed 2 bases at V and 6 bases at J, leaving 4 bases unmatched. CDR3 length equals 14 residues.

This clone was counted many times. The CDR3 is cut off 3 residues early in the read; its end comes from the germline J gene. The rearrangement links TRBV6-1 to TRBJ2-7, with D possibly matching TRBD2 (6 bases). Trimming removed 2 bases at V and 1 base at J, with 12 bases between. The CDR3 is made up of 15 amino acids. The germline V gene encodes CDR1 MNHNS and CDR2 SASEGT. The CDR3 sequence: CASSERGGQSYEQYF. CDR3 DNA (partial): TGTGCCAGCAGTGAACGGGGAGGCCAATCCTACGAG.

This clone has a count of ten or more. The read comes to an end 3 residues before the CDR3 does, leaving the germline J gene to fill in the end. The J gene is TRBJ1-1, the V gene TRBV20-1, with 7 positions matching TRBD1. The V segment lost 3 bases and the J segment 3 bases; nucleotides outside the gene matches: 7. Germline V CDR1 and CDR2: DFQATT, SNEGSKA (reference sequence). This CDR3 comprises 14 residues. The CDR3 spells CSARLGGPDTEAFF. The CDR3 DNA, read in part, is TGCAGTGCTAGGCTAGGGGGCCCTGACACTGAA.

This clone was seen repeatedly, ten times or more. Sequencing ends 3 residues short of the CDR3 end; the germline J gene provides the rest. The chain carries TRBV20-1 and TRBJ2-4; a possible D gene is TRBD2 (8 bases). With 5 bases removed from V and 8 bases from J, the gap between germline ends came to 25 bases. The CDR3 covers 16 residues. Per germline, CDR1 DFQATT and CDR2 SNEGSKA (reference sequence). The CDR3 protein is CSAPQGETGGVDIQYF. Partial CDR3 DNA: TGCAGTGCTCCCCAGGGGGAGACGGGAGGGGTGGACATT.

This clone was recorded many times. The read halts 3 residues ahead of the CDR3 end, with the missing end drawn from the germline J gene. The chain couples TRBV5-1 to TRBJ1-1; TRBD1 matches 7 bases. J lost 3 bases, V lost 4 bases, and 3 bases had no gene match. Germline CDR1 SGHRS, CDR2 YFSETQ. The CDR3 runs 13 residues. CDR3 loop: CASSPTGDTEAFF. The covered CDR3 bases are TGCGCCAGCAGCCCCACAGGGGACACTGAA.

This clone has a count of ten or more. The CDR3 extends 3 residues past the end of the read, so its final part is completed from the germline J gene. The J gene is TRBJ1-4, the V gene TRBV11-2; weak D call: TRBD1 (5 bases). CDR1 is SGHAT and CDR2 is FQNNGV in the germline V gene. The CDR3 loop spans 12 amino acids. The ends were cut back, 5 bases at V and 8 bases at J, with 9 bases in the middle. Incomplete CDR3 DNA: TGTGCCAGCAGCAGTTCAGGGGAAAAA. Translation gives CASSSSGEK. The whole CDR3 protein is CASSSSGEKLFF.

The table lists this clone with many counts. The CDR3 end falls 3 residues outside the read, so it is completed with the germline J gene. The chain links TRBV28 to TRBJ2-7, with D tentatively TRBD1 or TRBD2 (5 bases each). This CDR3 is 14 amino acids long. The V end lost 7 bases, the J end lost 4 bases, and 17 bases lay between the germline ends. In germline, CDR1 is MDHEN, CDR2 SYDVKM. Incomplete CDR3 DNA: TGTGCCAGCATCGAGGGGTTCTTGCCTTACGAG. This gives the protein CASIEGFLPYE. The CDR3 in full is CASIEGFLPYEQYF.